A selection of T cell receptor beta chains follows, all from one sample in a study of blood T cell repertoires in COVID-19. Some clones are missing from TCRdb's copy, which holds only in-frame ones; the method was immunoSEQ multiplex PCR. The data hold 70,000 to 90,000 clones, with 70% to 90% observed a single time. The sequencing sample was made of peripheral blood. The receptors come from a woman older than 75 with acute or convalescent COVID-19. Both conserved end residues are part of each CDR3. A D gene is named only where the DNA matches it firmly.

J gene	D gene	V gene	CDR3 protein
TRBJ2-2	TRBD2	TRBV7-9	CASSLPGLAGAGELFF
TRBJ2-7	TRBD1	TRBV19	CASRAGTGVNHEQYF
TRBJ1-1	NA	TRBV10-3	CAISESMATEAFF
TRBJ1-1	NA	TRBV11-2	CASSFLTGFSFF
TRBJ2-7	NA	TRBV6-2/TRBV6-3	CASSYSPSRQHYEQYF
TRBJ1-1	TRBD1	TRBV10-3	CAIRDRDRGRLNTEAFF
TRBJ2-1	NA	TRBV15	CATSRPNRGGNEQFF
TRBJ2-7	TRBD1	TRBV5-6	CASRRDSYEQYF
TRBJ2-1	NA	TRBV5-1	CASSLGQGGYNEQFF
TRBJ2-3	NA	TRBV23-1	CASSQFPLTDTQYF
TRBJ2-3	NA	TRBV5-4	CASSSQRSSTDTQYF
TRBJ1-1	NA	TRBV7-9	CASSLASQGRAFF
TRBJ2-7	NA	TRBV12-3/TRBV12-4	CASTSRSEQYF
TRBJ2-2	TRBD1	TRBV7-3	CASRRGGGGELFF
TRBJ1-2	NA	TRBV7-3	CASSFSGDSGIGYTF
TRBJ1-1	NA	TRBV3-1/TRBV3-2	CASSQGAGLNTEAFF
TRBJ2-5	TRBD2	TRBV5-1	CASGGGGPQETQYF
TRBJ2-1	TRBD2	TRBV27	CASSLKGLAVNEQFF